Sequencing of this TCR beta chain was carried out in a study of shared clonotypes between healthy human individuals. In the study overall: There were three CD4 naive, three CD4 memory, two CD8 naive and one CD8 memory plates per donor.

Germline lookup yields CDR1 SGHTA and CDR2 FQGNSA. Losses at the gene ends were 4 bases for V and 5 bases for J; bases not matched to a gene: 6. This CDR3 contains 14 residues. Repertoires were generated with immunoSEQ multiplex PCR, while TCRdb's copy carries only in-frame clones and drops some. Found here are about 2.4 million clones, 80% to 95% of them singletons; the top ten hold approximately 0.35%. This TCR was sampled from a man between 18 and 35 years old in good health. Some clones in this sample may be carry-over from other donors' samples. The sample taken for sequencing was naive CD4+ T cells from PBMCs. Indicated subset: CD45RA+ positively selected. This rearrangement joins TRBV7-2 to TRBJ2-5; 8 bases are shared with TRBD1. The CDR3 region is CASSYDRGRETQYF. The CDR3 DNA reads TGTGCCAGCAGCTACGACAGGGGTAGGGAGACCCAGTACTTC.